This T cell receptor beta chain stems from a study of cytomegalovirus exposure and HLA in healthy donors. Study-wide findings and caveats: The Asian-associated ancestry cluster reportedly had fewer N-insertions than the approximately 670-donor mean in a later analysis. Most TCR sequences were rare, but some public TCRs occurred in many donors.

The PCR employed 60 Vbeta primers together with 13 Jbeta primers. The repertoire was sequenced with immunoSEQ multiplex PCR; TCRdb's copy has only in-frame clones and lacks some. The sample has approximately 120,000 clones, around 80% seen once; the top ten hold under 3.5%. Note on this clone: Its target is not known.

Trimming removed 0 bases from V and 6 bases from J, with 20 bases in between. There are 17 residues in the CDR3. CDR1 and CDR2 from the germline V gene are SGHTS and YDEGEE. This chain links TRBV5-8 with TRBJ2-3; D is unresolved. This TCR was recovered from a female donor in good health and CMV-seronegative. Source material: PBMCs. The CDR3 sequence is CASSLAGHGAELDTQYF. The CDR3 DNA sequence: TGTGCCAGCAGCTTGGCGGGTCATGGCGCTGAGTTGGATACGCAGTATTTT.